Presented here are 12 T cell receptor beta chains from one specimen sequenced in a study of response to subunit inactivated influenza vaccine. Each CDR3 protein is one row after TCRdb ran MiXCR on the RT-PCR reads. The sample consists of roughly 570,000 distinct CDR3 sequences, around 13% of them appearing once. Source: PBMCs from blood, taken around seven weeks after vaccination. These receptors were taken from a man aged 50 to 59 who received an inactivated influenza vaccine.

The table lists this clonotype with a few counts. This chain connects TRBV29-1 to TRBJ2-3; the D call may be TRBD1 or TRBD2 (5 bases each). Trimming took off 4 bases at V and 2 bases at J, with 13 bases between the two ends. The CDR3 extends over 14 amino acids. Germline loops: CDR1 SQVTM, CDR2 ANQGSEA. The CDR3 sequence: CSVGRGPVTDTQYF. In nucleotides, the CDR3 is TGCAGCGTTGGTAGGGGACCGGTCACAGATACGCAGTATTTT.

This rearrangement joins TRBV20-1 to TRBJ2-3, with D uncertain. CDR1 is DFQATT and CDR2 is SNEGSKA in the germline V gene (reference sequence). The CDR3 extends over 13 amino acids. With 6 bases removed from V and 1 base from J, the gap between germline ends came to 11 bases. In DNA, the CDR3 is TGCAGTGCCGGTATTTCGGGCACAGATACGCAGTATTTT. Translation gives CSAGISGTDTQYF.

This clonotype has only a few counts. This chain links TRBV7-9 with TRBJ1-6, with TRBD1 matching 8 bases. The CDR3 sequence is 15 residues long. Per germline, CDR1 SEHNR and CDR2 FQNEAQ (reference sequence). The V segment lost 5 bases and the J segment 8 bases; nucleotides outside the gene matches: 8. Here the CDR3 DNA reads TGTGCCAGCAGCCTCGCGGACAGGGTTTATTCACCCCTCCACTTT. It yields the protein CASSLADRVYSPLHF. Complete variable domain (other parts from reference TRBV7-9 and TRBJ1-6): DTGVSQNPRHKITKRGQNVTFRCDPISEHNRLYWYRQTLGQGPEFLTYFQNEAQLEKSRLLSDRFSAERPKGSFSTLEIQRTEQGDSAMYLCASSLADRVYSPLHFGNGTRLTVT.

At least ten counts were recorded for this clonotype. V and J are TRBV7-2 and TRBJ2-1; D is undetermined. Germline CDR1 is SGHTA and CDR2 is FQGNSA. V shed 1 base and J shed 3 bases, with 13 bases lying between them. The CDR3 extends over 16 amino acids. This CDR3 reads CASSLGKGPLYNEQFF. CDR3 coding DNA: TGTGCCAGCAGCTTAGGCAAGGGCCCCCTCTACAATGAGCAGTTCTTC. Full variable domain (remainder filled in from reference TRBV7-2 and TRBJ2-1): GAGVSQSPSNKVTEKGKDVELRCDPISGHTALYWYRQSLGQGLEFLIYFQGNSAPDKSGLPSDRFSAERTGGSVSTLTIQRTQQEDSAVYLCASSLGKGPLYNEQFFGPGTRLTVL.

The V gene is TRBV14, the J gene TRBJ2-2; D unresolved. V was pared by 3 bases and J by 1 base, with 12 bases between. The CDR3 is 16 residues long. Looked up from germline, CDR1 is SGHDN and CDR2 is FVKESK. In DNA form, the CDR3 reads TGTGCCAGCAGCCAGGCCTGGGGAAAGAACACCGGGGAGCTGTTTTTT. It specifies CASSQAWGKNTGELFF. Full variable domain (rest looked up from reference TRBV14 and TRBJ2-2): EAGVTQFPSHSVIEKGQTVTLRCDPISGHDNLYWYRRVMGKEIKFLLHFVKESKQDESGMPNNRFLAERTGGTYSTLKVQPAELEDSGVYFCASSQAWGKNTGELFFGEGSRLTVL.

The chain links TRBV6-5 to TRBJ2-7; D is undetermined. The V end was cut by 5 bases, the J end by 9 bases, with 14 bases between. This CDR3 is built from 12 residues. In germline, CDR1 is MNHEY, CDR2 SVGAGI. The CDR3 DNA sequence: TGTGCCAGCAGTCCCGGCGGAGAGGTGCAGTACTTC. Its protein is CASSPGGEVQYF.

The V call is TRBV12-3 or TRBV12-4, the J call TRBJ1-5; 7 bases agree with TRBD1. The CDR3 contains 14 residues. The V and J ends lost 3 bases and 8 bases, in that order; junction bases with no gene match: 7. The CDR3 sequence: CASSFENRGEPQHF. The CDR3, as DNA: TGTGCCAGCAGTTTCGAAAACAGGGGAGAGCCCCAGCATTTT.

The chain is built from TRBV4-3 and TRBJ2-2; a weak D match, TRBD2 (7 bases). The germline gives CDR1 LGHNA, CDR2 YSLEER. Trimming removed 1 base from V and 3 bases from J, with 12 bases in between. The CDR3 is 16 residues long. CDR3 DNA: TGCGCCAGCAGCCAAGCGGGGGGCTACGACACCGGGGAGCTGTTTTTT. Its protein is CASSQAGGYDTGELFF.

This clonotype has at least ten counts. The CDR3 nucleotides read TGTGCCAGCAGTTTTCAGGAGGGGCAGCAGTACTTC. This encodes CASSFQEGQQYF. The chain has TRBV12-3 or TRBV12-4 and TRBJ2-7; D is perhaps TRBD2 (6 bases). The CDR3 runs 12 residues. The V gene lost 3 bases and the J gene lost 8 bases, with 11 bases spanning the gap.

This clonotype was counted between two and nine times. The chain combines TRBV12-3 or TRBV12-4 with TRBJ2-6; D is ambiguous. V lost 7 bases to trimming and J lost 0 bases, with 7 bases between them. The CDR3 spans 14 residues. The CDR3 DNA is TGTGCCAGCACCCTGAGCTCTGGGGCCAACGTCCTGACTTTC. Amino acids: CASTLSSGANVLTF.

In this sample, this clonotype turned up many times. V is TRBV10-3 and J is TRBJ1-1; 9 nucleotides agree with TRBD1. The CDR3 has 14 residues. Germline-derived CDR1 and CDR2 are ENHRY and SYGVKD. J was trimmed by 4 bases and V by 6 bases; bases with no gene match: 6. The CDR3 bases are TGTGCCATCAGAATTCAACAGGGGGCCACTGAAGCTTTCTTT. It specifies CAIRIQQGATEAFF.

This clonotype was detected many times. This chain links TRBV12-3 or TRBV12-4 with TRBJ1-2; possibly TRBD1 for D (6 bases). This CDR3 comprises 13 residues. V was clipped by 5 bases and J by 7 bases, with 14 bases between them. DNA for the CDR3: TGTGCCAGCAGTATCCGGGACACCACTGGCTACACCTTC. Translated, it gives CASSIRDTTGYTF.